The clone carrying this TCR beta chain was picked up many times. Its antigen is currently unknown. Amplified TCR beta CDR3 regions derived from RNA transcripts. HTBI primers drove first-round RT-PCR of the TCR CDR3. TCRdb analysed the multiplex PCR reads with MiXCR anew, one entry per CDR3 protein. The sample shows hundreds of thousands of distinct CDR3 sequences, less than 30% of them seen only once. These data come from a study of T cells in Graves' hyperthyroidism and ophthalmopathy. General study points: In blood, most of the thyroid clonotypes expanded above 0.001 were also present.

V was trimmed by 2 bases and J by 5 bases, leaving 13 bases between them. The CDR3 consists of 14 residues. The V gene's germline CDR1 is SGDLS and CDR2 YYNGEE. Any symptoms of ophthalmopathy came after the first hyperthyroidism diagnosis, from which the blood sample dates. The V call is TRBV9, the J call TRBJ1-1, with TRBD1 as a possible D gene (6 bases). The sample taken for sequencing was blood. This TCR was sampled from a man aged 40-50 years with Graves' hyperthyroidism that later progressed to Graves' ophthalmopathy. CDR3 nucleotides: TGTGCCAGCAGCGTGGGGACACTGAGTACTGAAGCTTTCTTT. Protein: CASSVGTLSTEAFF.